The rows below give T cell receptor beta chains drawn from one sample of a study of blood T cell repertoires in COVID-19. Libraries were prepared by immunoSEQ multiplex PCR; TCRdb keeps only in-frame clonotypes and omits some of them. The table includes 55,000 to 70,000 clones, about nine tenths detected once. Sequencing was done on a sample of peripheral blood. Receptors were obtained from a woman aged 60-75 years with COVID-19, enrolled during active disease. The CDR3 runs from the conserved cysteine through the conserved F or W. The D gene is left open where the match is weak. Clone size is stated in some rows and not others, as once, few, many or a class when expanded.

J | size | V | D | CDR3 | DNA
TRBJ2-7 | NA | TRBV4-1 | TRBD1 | CASSRAGTGSYEQYF | TGCGCCAGCAGCCGGGCCGGGACAGGCTCCTACGAGCAGTACTTC
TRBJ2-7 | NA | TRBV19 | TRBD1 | CASRPTGDLYEQYF | TGTGCCAGTAGGCCGACAGGGGACTTGTACGAGCAGTACTTC
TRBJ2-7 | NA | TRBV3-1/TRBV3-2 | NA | CASSQAYYEQYF | TGTGCCAGCAGCCAAGCCTACTACGAGCAGTACTTC
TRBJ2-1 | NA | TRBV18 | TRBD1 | CASSPRTGEYNEQFF | TGTGCCAGCTCCCCGAGGACAGGGGAATACAATGAGCAGTTCTTC
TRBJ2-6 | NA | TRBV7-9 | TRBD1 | CASSFGQGSSGANVLTF | TGTGCCAGCAGCTTCGGACAGGGGAGCTCTGGGGCCAACGTCCTGACTTTC
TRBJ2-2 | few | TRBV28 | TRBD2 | CASSSNLAGERGGELFF | TGTGCCAGCAGTTCCAACTTAGCGGGAGAGAGGGGCGGGGAGCTGTTTTTT
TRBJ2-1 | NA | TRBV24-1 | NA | CATSDLVGGEQFF | TGTGCCACCAGTGATTTAGTCGGGGGTGAGCAGTTCTTC
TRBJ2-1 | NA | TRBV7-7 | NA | CASSLAAGSRDEQFF | TGTGCCAGTAGCTTAGCGGCAGGGTCCCGCGATGAGCAGTTCTTC
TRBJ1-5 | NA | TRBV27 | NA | CASSFLRQSHQPQHF | TGTGCCAGCAGTTTTTTGCGACAATCCCATCAGCCCCAGCATTTT
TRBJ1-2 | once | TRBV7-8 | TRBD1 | CASSLLRDRGQGYTF | TGTGCCAGCAGCTTACTCCGGGACAGGGGGCAGGGCTACACCTTC
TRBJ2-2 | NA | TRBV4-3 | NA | CASSQDDLVRGTGELFF | TGCGCCAGCAGCCAAGACGACCTAGTAAGGGGGACCGGGGAGCTGTTTTTT
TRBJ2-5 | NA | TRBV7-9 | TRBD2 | CASRAGGQETQYF | TGTGCCAGTCGAGCGGGGGGCCAAGAGACCCAGTACTTC
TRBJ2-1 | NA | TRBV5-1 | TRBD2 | CASSFTSGSRVEQFF | TGCGCCAGCAGCTTTACTAGCGGGAGTCGTGTTGAGCAGTTCTTC
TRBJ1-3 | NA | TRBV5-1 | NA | CASSLDFSGNTIYF | TGCGCCAGCAGCTTGGACTTCTCTGGAAACACCATATATTTT
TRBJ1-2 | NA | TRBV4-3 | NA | CASSQADSSNYGYTF | TGCGCCAGCAGCCAAGCTGACAGCTCTAACTATGGCTACACCTTC
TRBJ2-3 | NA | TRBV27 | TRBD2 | CASSLGTSAYTDTQYF | TGTGCCAGCAGTTTAGGGACTAGCGCCTACACAGATACGCAGTATTTT
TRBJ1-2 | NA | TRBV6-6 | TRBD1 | CASSLPQGEYGYTF | TGTGCCAGCAGTCTACCGCAGGGGGAGTATGGCTACACCTTC
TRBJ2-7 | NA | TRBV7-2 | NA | CASSLRTQSPEQYF | TGTGCCAGCAGCTTACGGACACAAAGCCCCGAGCAGTACTTC
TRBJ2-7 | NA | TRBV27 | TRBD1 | CASSPGQGYEQYF | TGTGCCAGCAGCCCGGGACAGGGGTACGAGCAGTACTTC
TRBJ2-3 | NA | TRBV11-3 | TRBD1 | CASSLDRGLSDTQYF | TGTGCCAGCAGCTTGGACAGGGGGCTCTCAGATACGCAGTATTTT
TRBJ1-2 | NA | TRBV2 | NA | CASTSGTFYGYTF | TGTGCCAGCACCTCCGGGACATTTTATGGCTACACCTTC
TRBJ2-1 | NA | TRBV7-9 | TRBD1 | CASSSTGAYNEQFF | TGTGCCAGCAGCTCCACAGGGGCCTACAATGAGCAGTTCTTC
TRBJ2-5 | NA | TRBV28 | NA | CASKEGALQETQYF | TGTGCCAGCAAGGAGGGGGCCCTCCAAGAGACCCAGTACTTC
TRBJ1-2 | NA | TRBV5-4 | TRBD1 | CASSTPGQGADGYTF | TGTGCCAGCAGCACTCCGGGACAGGGGGCTGATGGCTACACCTTC
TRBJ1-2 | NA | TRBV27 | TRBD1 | CASSSQDRKGYTF | TGTGCCAGCAGTTCCCAGGACAGGAAAGGCTACACCTTC
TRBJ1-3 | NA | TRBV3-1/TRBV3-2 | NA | CASRPEGPAEGSGNTIYF | TGTGCCAGCAGACCCGAGGGGCCGGCGGAGGGGTCTGGAAACACCATATATTTT
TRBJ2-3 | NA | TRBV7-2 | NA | CASSLYRASTDTQYF | TGTGCCAGCAGCCTTTACAGGGCTAGCACAGATACGCAGTATTTT
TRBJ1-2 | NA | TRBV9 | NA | CASSPPTGGDYGYTF | TGTGCCAGCAGCCCTCCGACAGGTGGTGATTATGGCTACACCTTC
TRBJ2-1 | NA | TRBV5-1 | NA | CASSLVQGNEQFF | TGCGCCAGCAGCTTGGTTCAGGGTAATGAGCAGTTCTTC
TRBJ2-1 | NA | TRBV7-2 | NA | CASSLASRVDEQFF | TGTGCCAGCAGCTTAGCTTCCAGGGTCGATGAGCAGTTCTTC
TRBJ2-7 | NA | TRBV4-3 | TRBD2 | CASSQDGGGRPSSYEQYF | TGCGCCAGCAGCCAAGATGGGGGCGGGAGGCCATCTTCCTACGAGCAGTACTTC
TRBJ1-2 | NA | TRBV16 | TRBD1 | CASSQSDRAGYTF | TGTGCCAGCAGCCAATCGGACAGGGCTGGCTACACCTTC
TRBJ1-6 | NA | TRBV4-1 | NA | CASSQGQGDSPLHF | TGCGCCAGCAGCCAAGGGCAGGGCGATTCACCCCTCCACTTT
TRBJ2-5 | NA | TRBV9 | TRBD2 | CASSVGLAGRETQYF | TGTGCCAGCAGCGTAGGGCTAGCGGGGAGAGAGACCCAGTACTTC
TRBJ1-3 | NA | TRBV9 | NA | CASNQDSSGNTIYF | TGTGCCAGCAACCAGGACAGCTCTGGAAACACCATATATTTT
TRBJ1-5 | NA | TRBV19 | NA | CASSTEAGNQPQHF | TGTGCCAGCTCTACAGAAGCCGGCAATCAGCCCCAGCATTTT
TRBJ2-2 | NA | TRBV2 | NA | CASRSTGELFF | TGTGCCAGCAGGAGCACCGGGGAGCTGTTTTTT
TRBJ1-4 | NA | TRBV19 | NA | CASRSGSEKLFF | TGTGCCAGTAGGTCAGGGTCTGAAAAACTGTTTTTT
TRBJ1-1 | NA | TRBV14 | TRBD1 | CASSQRTGGRTEAFF | TGTGCCAGCAGCCAACGAACAGGGGGCCGTACTGAAGCTTTCTTT
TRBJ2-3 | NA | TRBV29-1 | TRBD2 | CSVPTGTSWSDTQYF | TGCAGCGTGCCGACCGGGACTAGCTGGTCAGATACGCAGTATTTT
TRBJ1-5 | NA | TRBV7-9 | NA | CASTKGGDQPQHF | TGTGCCAGCACCAAGGGTGGAGATCAGCCCCAGCATTTT
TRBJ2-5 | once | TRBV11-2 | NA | CASTRWRPGGETQYF | TGTGCCAGCACCCGATGGCGCCCTGGGGGGGAGACCCAGTACTTC
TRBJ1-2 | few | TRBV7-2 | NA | CASSLGHNYGYTF | TGTGCCAGCAGCTTAGGACATAACTATGGCTACACCTTC
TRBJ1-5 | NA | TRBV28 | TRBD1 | CASSSTSGGAWNQPQHF | TGTGCCAGCAGTTCCACTTCAGGGGGCGCATGGAATCAGCCCCAGCATTTT
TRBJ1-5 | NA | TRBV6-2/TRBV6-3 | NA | CASSYTEGQGTFNQPQHF | TGTGCCAGCAGTTATACCGAGGGGCAGGGGACCTTTAATCAGCCCCAGCATTTT
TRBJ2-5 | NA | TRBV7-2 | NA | CASSSVAVQETQYF | TGTGCCAGCAGCTCGGTGGCGGTACAAGAGACCCAGTACTTC
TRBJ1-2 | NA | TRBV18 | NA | CASSLDSTGYTF | TGTGCCAGCTCACTGGACAGTACTGGCTACACCTTC
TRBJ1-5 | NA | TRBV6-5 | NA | CASTSYEGPQHF | TGTGCCAGCACCTCTTATGAGGGGCCCCAGCATTTT
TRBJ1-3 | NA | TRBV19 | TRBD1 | CASSPLTGDRSGNTIYF | TGTGCCAGTAGTCCTTTGACAGGGGATCGCTCTGGAAACACCATATATTTT
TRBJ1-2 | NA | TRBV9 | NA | CASTSGEGLYGYTF | TGTGCCAGCACGAGCGGTGAAGGCCTCTATGGCTACACCTTC
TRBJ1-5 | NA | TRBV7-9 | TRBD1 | CASSLVRAGGGFQPQHF | TGTGCCAGCAGCTTAGTACGAGCAGGGGGCGGCTTTCAGCCCCAGCATTTT
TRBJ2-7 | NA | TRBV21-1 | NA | CASSKSYRDRGRPGDPYEQYF | TGTGCCAGCAGCAAATCGTACCGGGACAGGGGGCGTCCAGGTGACCCCTACGAGCAGTACTTC
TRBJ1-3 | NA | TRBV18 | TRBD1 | CASSTGQGLGDTIYF | TGTGCCAGCTCAACGGGACAGGGCCTCGGCGACACCATATATTTT
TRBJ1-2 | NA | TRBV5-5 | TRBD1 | CASSLVTGGDYGYTF | TGTGCCAGCAGCTTGGTCACAGGGGGCGACTATGGCTACACCTTC
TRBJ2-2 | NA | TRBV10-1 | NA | CASSERQGTGELFF | TGCGCCAGCAGTGAGCGGCAGGGGACCGGGGAGCTGTTTTTT
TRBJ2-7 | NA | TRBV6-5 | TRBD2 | CASSYSLTSGEQYF | TGTGCCAGCAGTTACTCCCTTACTAGCGGCGAGCAGTACTTC
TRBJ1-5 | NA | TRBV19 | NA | CASSSRVLNQPQHF | TGTGCCAGTAGTTCCAGGGTTTTGAATCAGCCCCAGCATTTT